This T cell receptor beta chain was identified in a study of cytomegalovirus exposure and HLA in healthy donors. Study-wide findings and caveats: Three CMV-associated chains were confirmed in vitro to be specific for CMV antigens. The classifier, whose performance was assessed in both the original and validation cohorts, reportedly diagnosed cytomegalovirus status with high specificity and sensitivity.

With respect to this clone: The antigen remains undetermined.

The PCR had 60 Vbeta and 13 Jbeta primers. Sequencing used immunoSEQ multiplex PCR; TCRdb keeps in-frame clones, though not all of them. Here the sample table reports roughly 80,000 clones. CDR3 size: 11 residues. V lost 3 bases and J 3 bases, leaving 4 bases between the germline ends. The germline CDR1 and CDR2 sequences are SGHNT and YYREEE (reference sequence). V usage is TRBV5-4 and J usage is TRBJ2-7, with no clear D. Input material: PBMCs. The TCR originated in a man in his fifties in good health and CMV-seronegative. The CDR3 DNA reads as TGTGCCAGCAGCTCTCTCTACGAGCAGTACTTC. Translating gives CASSSLYEQYF.